The subject of this entry is one TCR beta chain. In the study's own analysis: Quantification of nucleated cells was approximated via reference gene primer amplification. Here immunoSEQ multiplex PCR was the method, and the copy in TCRdb shows in-frame clones only, minus some. V, J and clone size reflect that table, while D and trimming were determined from the DNA. The sample lists around 93,000 clones, roughly 82% occurring once. Germline V gene lookup returns CDR1 SGHRS and CDR2 YFSETQ. The V segment lost 2 bases and the J segment 0 bases; nucleotides outside the gene matches: 6. There are 16 residues in the CDR3. The source of the sample is a study of blood T cell repertoires in COVID-19. Across the whole study: Samples taken during acute and convalescent COVID-19 were collected in the United States, Italy and Spain. PBMCs, B-cell-depleted T cells, or T cells were the source of the cDNA or gDNA that made up the material.

What was sequenced was peripheral blood. The TCR originated in an older man with acute or convalescent COVID-19. The V call is TRBV5-1, the J call TRBJ2-7; 9 nucleotides line up with TRBD1. CDR3 region: CASSLRGTGSSYEQYF. The DNA of the CDR3 is TGCGCCAGCAGCTTAAGGGGGACAGGGTCCTCCTACGAGCAGTACTTC.